This TCR beta chain was documented in a study of shared clonotypes between healthy human individuals. Trimming cost V 3 bases and J 6 bases, with 15 bases left between them. CDR1 and CDR2 from the germline V gene are LNHNV and YYDKDF (reference sequence). The CDR3 extends over 14 amino acids. The unsorted PBMC replicate PCRs were performed with about 300 ng DNA, around 27,000 T cell genomes. Clones were read by immunoSEQ multiplex PCR, and TCRdb kept only the in-frame ones, dropping some. The sample has a few hundred thousand clones, just over 75% seen once. Donors were healthy HIV-negative adults without recently reported acute infections or vaccinations. When samples were unsorted, 70 million to 95 million PBMCs were used for genomic DNA.

J is TRBJ2-7 and V is TRBV15; weak D call: TRBD1 (5 bases). The TCR originated in a woman aged 40 to 49 in good health. Some clones in this sample may be carry-over from other donors' samples. Sequences were obtained from PBMCs. The CDR3 here is CATSRTVLRGEQYF. CDR3 sequence (DNA): TGTGCCACCAGCAGGACTGTCTTAAGGGGCGAGCAGTACTTC.